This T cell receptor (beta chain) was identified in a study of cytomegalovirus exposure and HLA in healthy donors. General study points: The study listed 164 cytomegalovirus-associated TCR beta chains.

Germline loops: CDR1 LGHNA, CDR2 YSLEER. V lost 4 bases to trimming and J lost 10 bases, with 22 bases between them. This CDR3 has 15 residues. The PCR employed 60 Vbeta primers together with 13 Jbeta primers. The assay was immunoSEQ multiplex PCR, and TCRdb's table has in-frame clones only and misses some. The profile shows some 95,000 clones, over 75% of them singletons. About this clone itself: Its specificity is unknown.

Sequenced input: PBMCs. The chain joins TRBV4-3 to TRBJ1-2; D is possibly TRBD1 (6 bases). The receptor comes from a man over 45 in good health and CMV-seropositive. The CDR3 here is CASSRELRGAYPYTF. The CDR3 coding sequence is TGCGCCAGCAGCCGAGAGTTGCGGGGGGCATATCCCTACACCTTC.